Below, 15 T cell receptor beta chains from the same sample are listed, as sequenced in a study of shared T cell receptors in the human thymus. Sequencing used immunoSEQ multiplex PCR; TCRdb keeps in-frame clones, though not all of them. The sample holds under 450,000 clones, more than 85% seen once. Material for sequencing was thymocytes. The receptors come from a human donor.

This clone has just one count. CDR3 in amino acids: CASTPVPGQLINYGYTF. Written as DNA, the CDR3 is TGTGCCAGCACCCCTGTCCCGGGACAGCTTATTAACTATGGCTACACCTTC. V is TRBV28 and J is TRBJ1-2; 7 bases are a match to TRBD1. V gave up 7 bases and J gave up 1 base; unmatched junction bases: 15. Germline CDR1 is MDHEN and CDR2 is SYDVKM. The CDR3 loop spans 17 amino acids.

The chain employs TRBV2 and TRBJ2-7; 7 bases fit TRBD2. V shed 1 base, J shed 2 bases, and the junction held 8 bases outside the gene matches. There are 16 residues in the CDR3. Germline V gives CDR1 SNHLY, CDR2 FYNNEI. DNA for the CDR3: TGTGCCAGCAGTGAAGGGGAGGGGCCAGCTACCTACGAGCAGTACTTC. It codes for CASSEGEGPATYEQYF.

The V gene is TRBV7-9, the J gene TRBJ2-7, with a tentative D call TRBD1 (6 bases). Trimming pared 4 bases from V and 2 bases from J, leaving 15 bases between. This CDR3 has 15 amino acids. CDR1 and CDR2 (germline): SEHNR, FQNEAQ (reference sequence). DNA of the CDR3: TGTGCCAGCAGCTCGGACAGAGCCCCCACCTACGAGCAGTACTTC. It is translated as CASSSDRAPTYEQYF. The full variable domain, completed using reference TRBV7-9 and TRBJ2-7, is DTGVSQNPRHKITKRGQNVTFRCDPISEHNRLYWYRQTLGQGPEFLTYFQNEAQLEKSRLLSDRFSAERPKGSFSTLEIQRTEQGDSAMYLCASSSDRAPTYEQYFGPGTRLTVT.

This chain links TRBV9 with TRBJ1-5, with D possibly TRBD1 on 5 matching bases. Looked up from germline, CDR1 is SGDLS and CDR2 is YYNGEE. V dropped 4 bases and J dropped 0 bases, with 14 bases sitting between them. The CDR3 runs 16 residues. The CDR3: CASSPGTWGSNQPQHF. In DNA, the CDR3 is TGTGCCAGCAGCCCAGGGACCTGGGGTAGCAATCAGCCCCAGCATTTT.

The chain employs TRBV7-2 and TRBJ2-2; the D gene is possibly TRBD1 (6 bases). CDR1 SGHTA and CDR2 FQGNSA come from the germline V gene. V was shortened by 4 bases and J by 7 bases, with 25 bases between the two germline ends. There are 18 residues in the CDR3. CDR3 in amino acids: CASSYIPGRGEGNGELFF. The CDR3 region has the DNA TGTGCCAGCAGCTATATCCCGGGCAGGGGAGAAGGGAACGGGGAGCTGTTTTTT.

The V call is TRBV29-1, the J call TRBJ2-5, with unresolved D. Trimming took off 6 bases at V and 4 bases at J, with 18 bases between the two ends. Germline V gene lookup returns CDR1 SQVTM and CDR2 ANQGSEA. The CDR3 totals 14 residues. The CDR3 coding sequence is TGCAGCGTGGATAACATCCCCGTGGGAGAGACCCAGTACTTC. It is translated as CSVDNIPVGETQYF.

The table lists this clone with a count of one. The chain couples TRBV11-3 to TRBJ1-1; 7 nucleotides agree with TRBD1. CDR1 is SGHNT, CDR2 YENEEA, per germline. The CDR3 sequence is 19 residues long. V was pared by 8 bases and J by 5 bases, with 26 bases of the junction left unmatched. The CDR3 reads CASRPYPFPRGGVSTEAFF. In nucleotides, the CDR3 is TGTGCCAGCCGACCTTACCCCTTCCCTCGAGGGGGCGTATCTACTGAAGCTTTCTTT.

This clone was counted a single time. The gene calls are TRBV27 and TRBJ2-4; 16 bases align to TRBD2. The CDR3 sequence is 20 residues long. V lost 2 bases, J lost 0 bases, and 7 bases stayed unmatched. Per germline, CDR1 MNHEY and CDR2 SMNVEV (reference sequence). The CDR3 DNA is TGTGCCAGCAGTTTAACAACCGGGACTAGCGGGAGGGGAGCCAAAAACATTCAGTACTTC. It specifies CASSLTTGTSGRGAKNIQYF.

The chain employs TRBV28 and TRBJ1-2; D unclear. CDR1 is MDHEN, CDR2 SYDVKM, per germline. Trimming took off 5 bases at V and 0 bases at J, with 10 bases between the two ends. This CDR3 spans 14 amino acids. DNA for the CDR3: TGTGCCAGCAGTACCTACTTAGCTAACTATGGCTACACCTTC. As protein: CASSTYLANYGYTF.

The chain couples TRBV10-3 to TRBJ2-7; D may match TRBD1 or TRBD2 (6 bases each). The CDR3 consists of 21 residues. V was shortened by 0 bases and J by 2 bases, with 29 bases between the two germline ends. Germline V gives CDR1 ENHRY, CDR2 SYGVKD. This chain's CDR3 is CAISESPGGDNTDGRTYEQYF. The CDR3 DNA sequence: TGTGCCATCAGTGAGTCCCCCGGAGGGGACAATACTGACGGAAGGACCTACGAGCAGTACTTC.

The chain is built from TRBV30 and TRBJ2-2, with D perhaps matching TRBD2 (6 bases). The CDR3 is 14 amino acids. Germline V CDR1 and CDR2: GTSNPN, SVGIG (reference sequence). V was shortened by 3 bases and J by 1 base, with 9 bases between the two germline ends. The CDR3 bases are TGTGCCTGGAGGACGGGGGTGAACACCGGGGAGCTGTTTTTT. Protein sequence: CAWRTGVNTGELFF.

V gene TRBV28 combines with J gene TRBJ2-7; TRBD2 agrees at 7 bases. After removal of 5 bases from V and 6 bases from J, the junction contained 10 bases not matched to a gene. CDR3 size: 14 residues. Per the germline V gene, CDR1 is MDHEN and CDR2 is SYDVKM. CDR3 region: CASSKEGGGGEQYF. The CDR3 bases are TGTGCCAGCAGTAAAGAAGGCGGGGGTGGCGAGCAGTACTTC.

The CDR3: CASSWPQGRETYEQYF. The DNA for the CDR3 is TGTGCCAGCAGCTGGCCACAGGGGCGGGAGACCTACGAGCAGTACTTC. The chain uses TRBV7-8 and TRBJ2-7, with D perhaps being TRBD1 or TRBD2 (7 bases each). With 4 bases removed from V and 2 bases from J, the gap between germline ends came to 18 bases. The CDR3 covers 16 residues. Per the germline V gene, CDR1 is SGHVS and CDR2 is FQNEAQ.

This chain connects TRBV28 to TRBJ2-7; no clear D. V lost 2 bases, J lost 0 bases, and 5 bases lay in between. CDR3 size: 13 residues. Germline CDR1 and CDR2: MDHEN and SYDVKM. The CDR3 DNA follows: TGTGCCAGCAGTTTAGGTAGCTCCTACGAGCAGTACTTC. This gives the protein CASSLGSSYEQYF.

The genes are TRBV6-1 and TRBJ1-1; no definite D call. The CDR3 runs 11 residues. The germline CDR1 and CDR2 sequences are MNHNS and SASEGT. The V end lost 7 bases, the J end lost 2 bases, and 5 bases lay between the germline ends. The CDR3 spells CASKANTEAFF. Written as DNA, the CDR3 is TGTGCCAGCAAGGCAAACACTGAAGCTTTCTTT.